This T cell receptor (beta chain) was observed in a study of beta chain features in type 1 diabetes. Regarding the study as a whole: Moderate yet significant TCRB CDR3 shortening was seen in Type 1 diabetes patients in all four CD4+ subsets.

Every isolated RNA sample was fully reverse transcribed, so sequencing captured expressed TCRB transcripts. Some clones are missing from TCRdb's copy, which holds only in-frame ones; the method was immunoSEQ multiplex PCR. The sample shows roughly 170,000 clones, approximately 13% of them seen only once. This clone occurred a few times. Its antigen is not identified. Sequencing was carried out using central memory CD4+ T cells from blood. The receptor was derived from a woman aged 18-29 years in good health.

Written as DNA, the CDR3 is TGTGCCAGCAGCTCGAAACTAGCGGGAGATTACAATGAGCAGTTCTTC. Protein: CASSSKLAGDYNEQFF. V is TRBV7-2 and J is TRBJ2-1; 11 positions match TRBD2. Germline V lookup: CDR1 SGHTA, CDR2 FQGNSA. V lost 4 bases and J lost 4; bases outside the gene matches: 6. This CDR3 spans 16 amino acids.